One sample yielded the 2 T cell receptor beta chains listed below, sequenced in a study of blood T cell repertoires in COVID-19. Method: immunoSEQ multiplex PCR; TCRdb's copy keeps in-frame clones and lacks some. This table holds 200,000 or so clones, around four fifths found once. Sequencing was performed on peripheral blood. The receptors derive from a man aged 25 to 40 with active or convalescent COVID-19.

The CDR3 DNA follows: TGTGCCAGCAGCTTTTCGGGGACTATTTTGGCTTTCTTT. As protein: CASSFSGTILAFF. The V call is TRBV11-3, the J call TRBJ1-1; tentatively, D is TRBD1 (5 bases). The CDR3 has 13 amino acids. Germline V gene sequence: CDR1 SGHNT, CDR2 YENEEA. V was clipped by 3 bases and J by 11 bases, with 16 bases between them.

This clone was detected only a few times. The chain joins TRBV19 to TRBJ1-2; D uncertain. CDR1 and CDR2 from the germline V gene are LNHDA and SQIVND (reference sequence). V gave up 7 bases and J gave up 7 bases, with 25 bases separating them. CDR3 length: 16 amino acids. This chain's CDR3 is CASTDAGRASYSGYTF. The CDR3 DNA follows: TGTGCCAGTACAGATGCGGGGAGGGCCTCTTACAGTGGCTACACCTTC.